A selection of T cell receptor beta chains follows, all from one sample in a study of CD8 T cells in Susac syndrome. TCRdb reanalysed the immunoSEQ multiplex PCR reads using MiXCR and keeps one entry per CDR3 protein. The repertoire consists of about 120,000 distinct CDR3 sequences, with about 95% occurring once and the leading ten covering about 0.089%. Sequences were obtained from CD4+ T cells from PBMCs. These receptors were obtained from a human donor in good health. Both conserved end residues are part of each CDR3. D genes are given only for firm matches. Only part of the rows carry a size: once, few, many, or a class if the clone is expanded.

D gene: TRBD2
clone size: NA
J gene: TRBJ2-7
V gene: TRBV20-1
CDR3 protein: CSARDLVDTVGGRVFYEQYF
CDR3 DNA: TGCAGTGCTAGAGATTTGGTCGATACGGTGGGAGGGCGTGTTTTCTACGAGCAGTACTTC

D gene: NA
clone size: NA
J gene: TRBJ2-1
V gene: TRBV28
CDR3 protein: CASSFLGQGPGDEQFF
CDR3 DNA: TGTGCCAGCAGTTTTCTGGGGCAGGGTCCAGGGGATGAGCAGTTCTTC

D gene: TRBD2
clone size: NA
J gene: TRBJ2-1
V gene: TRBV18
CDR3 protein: CASSPPGLATDEQFF
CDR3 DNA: TGTGCCAGCTCACCACCGGGACTAGCAACCGATGAGCAGTTCTTC

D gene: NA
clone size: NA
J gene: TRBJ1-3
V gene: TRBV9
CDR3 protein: CASSASGNTIYF
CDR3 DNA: TGTGCCAGCAGCGCCTCTGGAAACACCATATATTTT

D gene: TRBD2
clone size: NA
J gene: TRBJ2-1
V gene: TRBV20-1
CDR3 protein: CSAMQSGTSGGNSYNEQFF
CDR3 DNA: TGCAGTGCTATGCAGTCCGGGACTAGCGGGGGAAACTCCTACAATGAGCAGTTCTTC

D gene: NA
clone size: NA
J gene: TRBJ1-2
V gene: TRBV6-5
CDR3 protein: CASSYLGANYGYTF
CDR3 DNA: TGTGCCAGCAGTTACCTGGGAGCTAACTATGGCTACACCTTC

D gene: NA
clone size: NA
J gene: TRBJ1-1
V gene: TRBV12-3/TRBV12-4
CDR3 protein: CASSFKGNTEAFF
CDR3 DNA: TGTGCCAGCAGTTTTAAGGGGAACACTGAAGCTTTCTTT

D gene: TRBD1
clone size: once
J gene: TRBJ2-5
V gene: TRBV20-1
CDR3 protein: CSARVGTGGVTQYF
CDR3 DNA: TGCAGTGCTAGAGTCGGGACAGGGGGGGTGACCCAGTACTTC

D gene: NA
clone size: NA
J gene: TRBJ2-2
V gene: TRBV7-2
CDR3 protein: CASSSYSAWELFF
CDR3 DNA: TGTGCCAGCAGCTCCTATTCTGCGTGGGAGCTGTTTTTT

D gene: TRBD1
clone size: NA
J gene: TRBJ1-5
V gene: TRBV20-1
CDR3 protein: CSASQGNQPQHF
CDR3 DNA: TGCAGTGCTTCACAGGGGAATCAGCCCCAGCATTTT

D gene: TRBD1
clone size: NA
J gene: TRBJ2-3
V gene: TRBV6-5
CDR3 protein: CASSYHPGGQGGDTQYF
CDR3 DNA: TGTGCCAGCAGTTACCACCCAGGCGGACAGGGTGGGGATACGCAGTATTTT

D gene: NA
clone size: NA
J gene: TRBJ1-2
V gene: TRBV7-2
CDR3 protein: CASSLIYGYTF
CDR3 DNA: TGTGCCAGTAGCCTGATCTATGGCTACACCTTC

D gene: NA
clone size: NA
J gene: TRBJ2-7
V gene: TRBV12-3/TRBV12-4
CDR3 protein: CASSLAPYEQYF
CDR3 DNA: TGTGCCAGCAGTCTAGCCCCCTACGAGCAGTACTTC

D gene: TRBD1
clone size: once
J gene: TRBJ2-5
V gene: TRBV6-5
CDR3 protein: CASSSSLQGSETQYF
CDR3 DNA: TGTGCCAGCAGTTCATCCTTACAGGGGTCGGAGACCCAGTACTTC

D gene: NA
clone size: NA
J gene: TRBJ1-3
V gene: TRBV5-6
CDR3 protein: CASSLAASGNTIYF
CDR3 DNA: TGTGCCAGCAGCTTGGCGGCCTCTGGAAACACCATATATTTT

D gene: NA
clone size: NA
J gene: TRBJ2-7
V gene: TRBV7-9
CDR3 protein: CASSLLTGDYEQYF
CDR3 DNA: TGTGCCAGCAGCTTACTAACAGGTGACTACGAGCAGTACTTC

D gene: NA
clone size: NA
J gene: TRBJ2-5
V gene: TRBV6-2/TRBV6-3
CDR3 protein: CASSYRADTHQETQYF
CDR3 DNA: TGTGCCAGCAGTTACAGGGCCGACACTCATCAAGAGACCCAGTACTTC

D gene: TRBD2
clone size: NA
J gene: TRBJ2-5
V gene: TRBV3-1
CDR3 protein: CASSQAELAQETQYF
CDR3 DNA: TGTGCCAGCAGCCAAGCAGAACTAGCGCAAGAGACCCAGTACTTC

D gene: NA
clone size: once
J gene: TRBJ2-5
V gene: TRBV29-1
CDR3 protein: CSVVPQETQYF
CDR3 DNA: TGCAGCGTTGTCCCCCAAGAGACCCAGTACTTC

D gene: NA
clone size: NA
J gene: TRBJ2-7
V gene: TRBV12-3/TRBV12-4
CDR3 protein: CASSFLVGPYEQYF
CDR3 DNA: TGTGCCAGCAGTTTCCTAGTGGGACCCTACGAGCAGTACTTC

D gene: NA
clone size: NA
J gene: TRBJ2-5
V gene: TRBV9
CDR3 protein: CASSGGTQIGETQYF
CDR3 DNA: TGTGCCAGCAGCGGGGGGACTCAGATAGGGGAGACCCAGTACTTC

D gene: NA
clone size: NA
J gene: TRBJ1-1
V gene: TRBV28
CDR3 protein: CASTPPATAGTEAFF
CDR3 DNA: TGTGCCAGCACCCCTCCGGCCACCGCGGGGACTGAAGCTTTCTTT

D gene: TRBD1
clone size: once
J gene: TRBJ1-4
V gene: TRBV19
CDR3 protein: CASSVGTGAPRRLFF
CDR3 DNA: TGTGCCAGTAGTGTCGGGACAGGGGCGCCCAGAAGACTGTTTTTT

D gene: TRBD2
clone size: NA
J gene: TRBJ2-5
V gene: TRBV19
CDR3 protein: CATRGLAVETQYF
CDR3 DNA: TGTGCCACCAGAGGACTAGCTGTCGAGACCCAGTACTTC

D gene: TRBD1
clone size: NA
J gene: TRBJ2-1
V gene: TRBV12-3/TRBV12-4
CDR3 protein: CASSPWTGRNEQFF
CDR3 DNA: TGTGCCAGCAGTCCCTGGACAGGGAGGAATGAGCAGTTCTTC

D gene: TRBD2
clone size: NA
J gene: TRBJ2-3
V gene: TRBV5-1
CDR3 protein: CASKLAGPYSDTQYF
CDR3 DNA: TGCGCCAGCAAGCTAGCGGGCCCGTACTCAGATACGCAGTATTTT

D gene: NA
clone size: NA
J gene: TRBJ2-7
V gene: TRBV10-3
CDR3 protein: CAISESVGDNYEQYF
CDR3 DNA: TGTGCCATCAGTGAGTCGGTCGGGGATAACTACGAGCAGTACTTC

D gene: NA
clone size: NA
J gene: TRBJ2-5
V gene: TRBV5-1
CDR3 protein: CASSLAQGMAGETQYF
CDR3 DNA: TGCGCCAGCAGCTTGGCCCAGGGGATGGCGGGAGAGACCCAGTACTTC

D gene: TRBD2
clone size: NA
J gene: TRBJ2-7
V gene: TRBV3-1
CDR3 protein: CASSSGRGYEQYF
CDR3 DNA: TGTGCCAGCAGCAGCGGGAGGGGTTACGAGCAGTACTTC

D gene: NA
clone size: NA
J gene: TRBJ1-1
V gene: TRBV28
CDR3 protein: CASRTPLNTEAFF
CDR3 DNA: TGTGCCAGCAGGACCCCCTTGAACACTGAAGCTTTCTTT

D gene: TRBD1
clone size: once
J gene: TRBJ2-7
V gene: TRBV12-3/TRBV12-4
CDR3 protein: CASSLTTGGDEQYF
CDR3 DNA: TGTGCCAGCAGTTTAACGACAGGGGGCGACGAGCAGTACTTC

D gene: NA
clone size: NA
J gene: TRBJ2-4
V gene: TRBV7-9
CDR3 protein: CASSSTRGSGIQYF
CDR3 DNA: TGTGCCAGCAGCTCGACTAGAGGGTCTGGCATTCAGTACTTC

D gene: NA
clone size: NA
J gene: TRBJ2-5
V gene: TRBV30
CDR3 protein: CAWSSTGETQYF
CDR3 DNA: TGTGCCTGGAGTTCAACTGGGGAGACCCAGTACTTC

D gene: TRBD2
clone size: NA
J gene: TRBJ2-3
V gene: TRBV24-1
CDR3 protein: CATSGAGGTDTQYF
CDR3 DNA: TGTGCCACCAGTGGAGCGGGAGGAACAGATACGCAGTATTTT

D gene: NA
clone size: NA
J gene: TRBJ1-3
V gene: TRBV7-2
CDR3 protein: CASSLVGRASSGNTIYF
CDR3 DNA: TGTGCCAGCAGCTTAGTGGGCAGAGCGAGTTCTGGAAACACCATATATTTT

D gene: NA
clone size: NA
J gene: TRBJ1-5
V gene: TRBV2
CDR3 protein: CASSVSGAGQPQHF
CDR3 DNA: TGTGCCAGCAGTGTGAGTGGCGCGGGCCAGCCCCAGCATTTT

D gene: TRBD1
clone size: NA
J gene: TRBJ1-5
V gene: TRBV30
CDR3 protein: CAGGVGGSQPQHF
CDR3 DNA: TGTGCCGGGGGGGTAGGGGGCAGTCAGCCCCAGCATTTT